These 19 T cell receptor beta chains originate from one sample sequenced in a study of vaccination and CD4 T cells after COVID-19. Treatment of the sample: approximately 9-day PBMC culture with coronavirus spike peptide pools or control peptides (ViraFEST assay). Unexposed donor CD4+ T cells predated the COVID-19 pandemic, collected 2011-2018. Cultured CD4+ T cells had their DNA profiled by the Oncomine TCR Beta short-read assay. TCRdb re-called the PCR reads with MiXCR, one entry per CDR3 protein. Found here are 7,000 to 10,000 distinct CDR3 sequences, about half of them singletons; the top ten hold roughly 17%. No antigen is known for these receptors. The material sequenced was CD4+ T cells from blood, cultured in vitro. All receptors derive from a human donor in good health.

This clonotype was seen only a few times. V gene TRBV7-9 combines with J gene TRBJ1-5, with 7 bases that match TRBD1. This CDR3 has 15 residues. After removal of 1 base from V and 6 bases from J, the junction contained 6 bases not matched to a gene. The germline CDR1 and CDR2 sequences are SEHNR and FQNEAQ (reference sequence). In nucleotides, the CDR3 is TGTGCCAGCAGCTTAGACGACAGGGCGAGTCAGCCCCAGCATTTT. Translated, it gives CASSLDDRASQPQHF.

This clonotype was found once. The chain employs TRBV7-2 and TRBJ2-1, with 9 bases matching TRBD1. This CDR3 contains 13 residues. V was clipped by 4 bases and J by 10 bases; unmatched bases: 5. Germline V CDR1 and CDR2: SGHTA, FQGNSA. The CDR3 spells CASSYPQGAEQFF. For the CDR3, the DNA is TGTGCCAGCAGCTACCCACAGGGGGCGGAGCAGTTCTTC.

The gene calls are TRBV25-1 and TRBJ1-1; tentative D call: TRBD1 (6 bases). The germline gives CDR1 MGHDK, CDR2 SYGVNS. The V and J ends lost 5 bases and 7 bases respectively, with 11 bases between them. The CDR3 covers 12 residues. The CDR3 region has the DNA TGTGCCAGCAGTACAGGGTTAGGTGAAGCTTTCTTT. Its protein product is CASSTGLGEAFF. Filled out from reference TRBV25-1 and TRBJ1-1, the complete variable domain reads EADIYQTPRYLVIGTGKKITLECSQTMGHDKMYWYQQDPGMELHLIHYSYGVNSTEKGDLSSESTVSRIRTEHFPLTLESARPSHTSQYLCASSTGLGEAFFGQGTRLTVV.

This chain uses TRBV20-1 with TRBJ2-1, with 10 bases that match TRBD2. The CDR3 runs 16 residues. V lost 1 base and J lost 3; bases outside the gene matches: 6. Germline CDR1 is DFQATT and CDR2 is SNEGSKA (reference sequence). The CDR3 DNA sequence: TGCAGTGCTAGAGGACAAGCGGGGGGGTTCTACAATGAGCAGTTCTTC. This encodes CSARGQAGGFYNEQFF.

To note about this clonotype: An end of the junction differs from the germline gene, which may be a read error. The V gene is TRBV19, the J gene TRBJ1-2, with D possibly TRBD1 on 6 matching bases. The CDR3 runs to 12 residues. Germline CDR1 LNHDA, CDR2 SQIVND (reference sequence). The CDR3 nucleotides read TGTACCAGTGGCAGGGGAGACTATGGCTACACCTTC. The encoded protein is CTSGRGDYGYTF. The full variable domain, rest sourced from reference TRBV19 and TRBJ1-2, is DGGITQSPKYLFRKEGQNVTLSCEQNLNHDAMYWYRQDPGQGLRLIYYSQIVNDFQKGDIAEGYSVSREKKESFPLTVTSAQKNPTAFYLCTSGRGDYGYTFGSGTRLTVV.

This chain connects TRBV6-5 to TRBJ1-2, with 11 bases matching TRBD1. Trimming took 2 bases from V and 2 from J; bases not matched to a gene: 4. Germline-derived CDR1 and CDR2 are MNHEY and SVGAGI. This CDR3 has 16 residues. The CDR3 DNA follows: TGTGCCAGCAGTTACATCCGGACAGGGGGCAACTATGGCTACACCTTC. This sequence encodes CASSYIRTGGNYGYTF.

This clonotype was observed a few times. The rearrangement uses TRBV7-7 and TRBJ2-3; the D gene is possibly TRBD2 (5 bases). V was trimmed by 5 bases and J by 4 bases, leaving 19 bases between them. The germline CDR1 and CDR2 sequences are SSHAT and FNYEAQ (reference sequence). The CDR3 extends over 16 amino acids. As DNA, the CDR3 is TGTGCCAGCAGCGCAGCTCCGGGCCCCGGGGCAGATACGCAGTATTTT. It translates to CASSAAPGPGADTQYF.

This clonotype appeared a few times. The rearrangement joins TRBV15 to TRBJ2-2; D is ambiguous. Trimming stripped 1 base from V and 6 bases from J, with 9 bases between. Per the germline V gene, CDR1 is LNHNV and CDR2 is YYDKDF (reference sequence). CDR3 length equals 14 residues. In nucleotides, the CDR3 is TGTGCCACCAGCAGAGGGCAGGTGGCCGGGGAGCTGTTTTTT. It is translated as CATSRGQVAGELFF.

The chain is built from TRBV2 and TRBJ2-1, with D uncertain. Germline V gives CDR1 SNHLY, CDR2 FYNNEI. The V gene lost 4 bases and the J gene lost 6 bases, with 13 bases spanning the gap. This CDR3 region has 14 residues. Written as DNA, the CDR3 is TGTGCCAGCAGTGTGTCCCAGTACGGCAATGAGCAGTTCTTC. It translates to CASSVSQYGNEQFF.

The chain employs TRBV5-8 and TRBJ1-5; no reliable D call. The ends were cut back, 1 base at V and 1 base at J, with 15 bases in the middle. Germline V CDR1 and CDR2: SGHTS, YDEGEE. The CDR3 contains 17 residues. The CDR3 loop reads CASSLRVLSPSNQPQHF. In nucleotides, the CDR3 is TGTGCCAGCAGCTTGAGGGTTCTCTCCCCAAGCAATCAGCCCCAGCATTTT. The full variable domain, its missing parts supplied by reference TRBV5-8 and TRBJ1-5, is EAGVTQSPTHLIKTRGQQATLRCSPISGHTSVYWYQQALGLGLQFLLWYDEGEERNRGNFPPRFSGRQFPNYSSELNVNALELEDSALYLCASSLRVLSPSNQPQHFGDGTRLSIL.

V is TRBV20-1 and J is TRBJ2-5; 7 bases agree with TRBD2. Germline assignment: CDR1 DFQATT and CDR2 SNEGSKA (reference sequence). The CDR3 extends over 16 amino acids. The junction had 13 bases not matched to a gene; V was cut back by 4 bases and J by 2 bases. CDR3 DNA: TGCAGTGCTACGCGCCCCGGGGGACTAACGCAAGAGACCCAGTACTTC. The encoded protein is CSATRPGGLTQETQYF.

This clonotype was recorded a few times. This chain connects TRBV6-1 to TRBJ1-6; the D is unclear. V lost 5 bases and J lost 8, with 10 bases in between. The CDR3 length is 13 residues. The V gene's germline CDR1 is MNHNS and CDR2 SASEGT. For the CDR3, the DNA is TGTGCCAGCAGTCCCTTCGCAGATTCACCCCTCCACTTT. This translates into CASSPFADSPLHF.

This chain joins TRBV25-1 and TRBJ1-1, with 7 bases fitting TRBD1. The CDR3 extends over 13 amino acids. CDR1 is MGHDK and CDR2 is SYGVNS in the germline V gene. V gave up 6 bases and J gave up 3 bases; unmatched junction bases: 4. The CDR3 DNA reads TGTGCCAGCAGGTTAACAGGGGACACTGAAGCTTTCTTT. This codes for CASRLTGDTEAFF.

The chain uses TRBV6-1 and TRBJ2-5; 7 bases agree with TRBD2. The germline gives CDR1 MNHNS, CDR2 SASEGT. Trimming removed 6 bases from V and 1 base from J; junction bases left unmatched: 2. This CDR3 has 13 amino acids. This chain's CDR3 is CASSWTSQETQYF. The CDR3 DNA follows: TGTGCCAGCAGCTGGACTAGCCAAGAGACCCAGTACTTC.

There are a few counts of this clonotype. The V call is TRBV6-1, the J call TRBJ1-1; TRBD1 might be the D (6 bases). Trimming cost V 7 bases and J 4 bases, with 16 bases left between them. The CDR3 loop spans 14 amino acids. Germline CDR1 reads MNHNS; CDR2 reads SASEGT. The CDR3 region has the DNA TGTGCCAGCAACCTGGGGGCGATGGCCACTGAAGCTTTCTTT. Residues: CASNLGAMATEAFF.

The V gene is TRBV7-8, the J gene TRBJ1-2; D is perhaps TRBD1 (5 bases). The CDR3 runs 15 residues. Germline CDR1 reads SGHVS; CDR2 reads FQNEAQ. V gave up 5 bases and J gave up 0 bases, with 13 bases separating them. The CDR3 coding sequence is TGTGCCAGCAGCCCCCGGGACGGATCTAACTATGGCTACACCTTC. This encodes CASSPRDGSNYGYTF.

This clonotype was seen a handful of times. The rearrangement links TRBV6-1 to TRBJ1-2, with D maybe TRBD1 (5 bases). The length of the CDR3 is 13 residues. Germline V gene lookup returns CDR1 MNHNS and CDR2 SASEGT. The V gene lost 4 bases and the J gene lost 2 bases, with 8 bases spanning the gap. CDR3 DNA sequence: TGTGCCAGCAGTGTAGGGGACAACTATGGCTACACCTTC. Encoded protein: CASSVGDNYGYTF.

The J gene is TRBJ1-1, the V gene TRBV28; D unresolved. The CDR3 runs 11 residues. V was cut by 3 bases and J by 5 bases, with 4 bases left in between. Germline CDR1 MDHEN, CDR2 SYDVKM. The DNA for the CDR3 is TGTGCCAGCAGTTTCGGGACTGAAGCTTTCTTT. The encoded protein is CASSFGTEAFF. The variable domain in full, with the rest retrieved from reference TRBV28 and TRBJ1-1, is DVKVTQSSRYLVKRTGEKVFLECVQDMDHENMFWYRQDPGLGLRLIYFSYDVKMKEKGDIPEGYSVSREKKERFSLILESASTNQTSMYLCASSFGTEAFFGQGTRLTVV.

Remarks on this clonotype: At one of its ends the junction is not consistent with the germline gene, which may arise from a read error. The rearrangement links TRBV6-2 or TRBV6-3 to TRBJ1-1; D is undetermined. Germline loops: CDR1 MNHEY, CDR2 SVGEGT. The CDR3 spans 15 residues. The chain's CDR3 is CASSLIFAGSTKAFF. CDR3 nucleotide sequence: TGTGCCAGCAGTTTGATTTTCGCAGGTAGCACTAAAGCTTTCTTT.